The T cell receptor (beta chain) described here comes from a study of T cells in Graves' hyperthyroidism and ophthalmopathy. Amplified TCR beta CDR3 regions derived from RNA transcripts. HTBI primers were the set used in a first-round RT-PCR of the TCR CDR3. Each CDR3 protein gets one entry after TCRdb re-called the multiplex PCR reads with MiXCR. This table holds approximately 360,000 distinct CDR3 sequences, less than 20% found once. Study-wide points: Blood samples included most of the expanded thyroid clonotypes exceeding 0.001.

Those patients with uncontrolled infection, other autoimmune disease, pregnancy or lactation were excluded. Diagnosis rested on symptoms, serum thyroxine and TRAb, thyroid ultrasound, and orbital computed tomography. The blood sample was taken at first hyperthyroidism diagnosis, before any ophthalmopathy symptoms. Worth noting for this clonotype: Its specificity is not known.

V trimming: 2 bases; J trimming: 3 bases; junction bases outside the gene matches: 2. From germline, CDR1 is SGHRS and CDR2 YFSETQ. The CDR3 sequence is 15 residues long. The source is a woman aged 18-35 years with Graves' hyperthyroidism that later progressed to Graves' ophthalmopathy. The J gene is TRBJ2-2, the V gene TRBV5-1; 9 bases agree with TRBD1. Specimen: blood. CDR3: CASSFWTGDTGELFF. CDR3 nucleotide sequence: TGCGCCAGCAGCTTCTGGACAGGGGACACCGGGGAGCTGTTTTTT. Supplemented by reference TRBV5-1 and TRBJ2-2, the full variable domain reads KAGVTQTPRYLIKTRGQQVTLSCSPISGHRSVSWYQQTPGQGLQFLFEYFSETQRNKGNFPGRFSGRQFSNSRSEMNVSTLELGDSALYLCASSFWTGDTGELFFGEGSRLTVL.